The rows below give T cell receptor beta chains drawn from one sample of a study of shared clonotypes between healthy human individuals. The data were produced by immunoSEQ multiplex PCR, yet TCRdb's version contains in-frame clones alone and is incomplete. The profile shows about 2.3 million clones, 90% to 95% of them singletons. The specimen sequenced was naive CD4+ T cells from PBMCs. These TCRs come from a young man in good health. Some clones in this sample may be carry-over from other donors' samples. The CDR3 runs from the conserved cysteine through the conserved F or W. D genes are given only for firm matches.

J: TRBJ1-5
V: TRBV5-1
D: -
CDR3: CASSEGLGANQPQHF
DNA: TGCGCCAGCAGCGAGGGGTTGGGGGCCAATCAGCCCCAGCATTTT

J: TRBJ1-4
V: TRBV9
D: TRBD1
CDR3: CASSPRGGGESDREKLFF
DNA: TGTGCCAGCAGCCCACGGGGAGGGGGCGAATCAGATAGGGAAAAACTGTTTTTT

J: TRBJ2-7
V: TRBV15
D: -
CDR3: CATSSYGTPYLYEQYF
DNA: TGTGCCACCAGCAGCTATGGGACCCCCTATCTCTACGAGCAGTACTTC

J: TRBJ1-3
V: TRBV11-2
D: -
CDR3: CASSLEVFQGEGNTIYF
DNA: TGTGCCAGCAGCTTAGAAGTTTTCCAGGGAGAAGGAAACACCATATATTTT

J: TRBJ1-5
V: TRBV5-1
D: -
CDR3: CASSFAGGGDQPQHF
DNA: TGCGCCAGCAGCTTTGCGGGGGGCGGGGATCAGCCCCAGCATTTT

J: TRBJ1-2
V: TRBV7-9
D: -
CDR3: CASSLASHGYTF
DNA: TGTGCCAGCAGCTTAGCGTCCCATGGCTACACCTTC

J: TRBJ1-2
V: TRBV5-1
D: -
CDR3: CASSPGDGFFYGYTF
DNA: TGCGCCAGCAGCCCAGGGGACGGATTTTTCTATGGCTACACCTTC

J: TRBJ1-5
V: TRBV2
D: -
CDR3: CASSGTYKTGRHF
DNA: TGTGCCAGCAGTGGGACTTACAAGACAGGCAGACATTTT

J: TRBJ2-5
V: TRBV7-3
D: -
CDR3: CASSLNRPGRQETQYF
DNA: TGTGCCAGCAGCTTAAACCGGCCAGGGCGGCAAGAGACCCAGTACTTC

J: TRBJ1-1
V: TRBV6-1
D: -
CDR3: CASSELWGLRTEAFF
DNA: TGTGCCAGCAGTGAATTATGGGGGCTACGGACTGAAGCTTTCTTT

J: TRBJ2-2
V: TRBV7-2
D: TRBD2
CDR3: CASSLIAGGRGGELFF
DNA: TGTGCCAGCAGCCTCATAGCGGGAGGCCGGGGCGGGGAGCTGTTTTTT

J: TRBJ2-5
V: TRBV6-1
D: -
CDR3: CASSERRQADQYF
DNA: TGTGCCAGCAGTGAGCGACGCCAAGCGGACCAGTACTTC

J: TRBJ1-2
V: TRBV5-1
D: TRBD1
CDR3: CASSLGQGANYGYTF
DNA: TGCGCCAGCAGCTTGGGCCAGGGGGCGAACTATGGCTACACCTTC